The T cell receptor beta chain described here comes from a study of T cell responses to AZD1222 COVID-19 vaccine. CDR3 length equals 13 residues. The V end was cut by 1 base, the J end by 0 bases, with 3 bases between. Germline V lookup: CDR1 SGHAT, CDR2 FQDESV (reference sequence). As concerns this clone: Its antigen remains unknown.

General observations from the study: Donors in the cohort were predominantly white British and more often female, and clonal diversity was possibly underestimated. Repertoires were sampled only after the peak T cell response.

Only in-frame clones appear in the TCRdb table, and some are missing; sequencing was by immunoSEQ multiplex PCR. The profile shows about 150,000 clones, 93% of them singletons. This TCR derives from an adult in good health. The chain recombines TRBV11-1 with TRBJ1-1, with D uncertain. This material consisted of peripheral blood, taken on day 0 of AZD1222 vaccination. The CDR3 sequence: CASSLGLNTEAFF. Here the CDR3 DNA reads TGTGCCAGCAGCTTAGGGCTGAACACTGAAGCTTTCTTT.